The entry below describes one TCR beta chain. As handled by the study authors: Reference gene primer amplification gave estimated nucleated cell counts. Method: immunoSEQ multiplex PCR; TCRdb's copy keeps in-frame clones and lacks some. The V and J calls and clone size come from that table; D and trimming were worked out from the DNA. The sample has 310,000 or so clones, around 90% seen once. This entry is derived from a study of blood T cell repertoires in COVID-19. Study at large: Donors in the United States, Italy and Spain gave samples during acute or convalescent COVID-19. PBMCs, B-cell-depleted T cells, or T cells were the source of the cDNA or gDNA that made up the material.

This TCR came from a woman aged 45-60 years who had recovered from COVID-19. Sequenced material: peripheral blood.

CDR3 sequence: CASSHTAGYEQYF. DNA for the CDR3: TGTGCCAGCAGTCACACGGCAGGCTACGAGCAGTACTTC. The V call is TRBV6-5, the J call TRBJ2-7; D call uncertain. Germline CDR1 reads MNHEY; CDR2 reads SVGAGI. Between the trimmed V and J ends, which lost 5 bases and 3 bases, there was a span of 11 bases. This CDR3 has 13 residues.